This T cell receptor beta chain comes out of a study of molecular identifiers for immune sequencing clone quantification. Study-wide background: Five aliquots were made in replicates from the RNA of about 20,000 or 100,000 naive CD8 cells, and four were sequenced. Whole-study findings and limits: Among about 1 million naive cells, as was reported, spiked Jurkat TCR RNA from one cell was detectable.

Germline loops: CDR1 SGDLS, CDR2 YYNGEE. Trimming removed 0 bases at V and 5 bases at J, with 8 bases between. The CDR3 consists of 13 residues. Naive CD8 T cell sorting was performed on the CD8+CD4-CCR7+CD45RA+ phenotype. The table lists this clonotype with many counts. Its antigen remains unidentified. The bulk TCR libraries were made with methods described before and with listed TCR primers. TCRdb reprocessed the PCR reads with MiXCR, giving one entry per CDR3 protein. The sample holds about 500,000 distinct CDR3 sequences, 20% to 25% seen once. The chain employs TRBV9 and TRBJ1-1; TRBD1 is a possible D gene (5 bases). The receptor was derived from a human donor in good health. Some libraries in this study had Jurkat cell RNA spiked in. The sequenced material came from naive CD8+ T cells from blood, with Jurkat cell RNA spiked in. Noted subset: FACS-sorted CD8+CD4-CCR7+CD45RA+ naive T cells. CDR3 in amino acids: CASSVGGETEAFF. Here the CDR3 DNA reads TGTGCCAGCAGCGTAGGGGGGGAGACTGAAGCTTTCTTT. Full variable domain (rest looked up from reference TRBV9 and TRBJ1-1): DSGVTQTPKHLITATGQRVTLRCSPRSGDLSVYWYQQSLDQGLQFLIQYYNGEERAKGNILERFSAQQFPDLHSELNLSSLELGDSALYFCASSVGGETEAFFGQGTRLTVV.